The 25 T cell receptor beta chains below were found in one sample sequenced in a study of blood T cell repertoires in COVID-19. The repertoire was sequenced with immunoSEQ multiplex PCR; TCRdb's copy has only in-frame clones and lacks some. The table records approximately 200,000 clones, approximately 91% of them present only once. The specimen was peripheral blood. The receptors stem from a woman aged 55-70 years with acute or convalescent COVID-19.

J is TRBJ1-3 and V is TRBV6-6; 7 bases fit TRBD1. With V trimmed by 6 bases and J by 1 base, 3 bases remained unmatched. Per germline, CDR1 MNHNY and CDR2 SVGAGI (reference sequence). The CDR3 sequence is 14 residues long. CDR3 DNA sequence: TGTGCCAGCAGGGAGACAGGGTCTGGAAACACCATATATTTT. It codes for CASRETGSGNTIYF.

CDR3 nucleotide sequence: TGTGCCAGCCTGACAGGGGCTGTCTCCTACGAGCAGTACTTC. It is translated as CASLTGAVSYEQYF. The V call is TRBV6-5, the J call TRBJ2-7; 8 bases map to TRBD1. The CDR3 totals 14 residues. V was clipped by 8 bases and J by 0 bases; unmatched bases: 6. The V gene's germline CDR1 is MNHEY and CDR2 SVGAGI.

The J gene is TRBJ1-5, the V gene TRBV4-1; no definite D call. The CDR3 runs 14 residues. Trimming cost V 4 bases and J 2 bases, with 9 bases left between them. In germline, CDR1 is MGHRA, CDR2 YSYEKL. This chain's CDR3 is CASSPVWRNQPQHF. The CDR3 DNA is TGCGCCAGCAGCCCAGTGTGGCGCAATCAGCCCCAGCATTTT.

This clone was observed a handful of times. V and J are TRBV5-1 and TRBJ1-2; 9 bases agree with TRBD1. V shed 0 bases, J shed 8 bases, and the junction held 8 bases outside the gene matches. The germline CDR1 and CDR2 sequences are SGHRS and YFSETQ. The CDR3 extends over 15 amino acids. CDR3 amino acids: CASSLAGDRADGYTF. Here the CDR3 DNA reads TGCGCCAGCAGCTTGGCCGGGGACAGGGCAGACGGCTACACCTTC.

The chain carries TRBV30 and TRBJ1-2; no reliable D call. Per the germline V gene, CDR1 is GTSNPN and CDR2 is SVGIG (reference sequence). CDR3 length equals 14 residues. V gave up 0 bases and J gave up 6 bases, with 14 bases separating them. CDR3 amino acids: CAWSVGVRYHGYTF. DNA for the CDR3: TGTGCCTGGAGTGTAGGAGTGAGGTATCATGGCTACACCTTC.

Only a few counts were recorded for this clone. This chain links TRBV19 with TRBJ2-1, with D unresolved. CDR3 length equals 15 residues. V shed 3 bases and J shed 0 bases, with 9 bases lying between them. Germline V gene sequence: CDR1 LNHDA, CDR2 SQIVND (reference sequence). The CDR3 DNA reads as TGTGCCAGTAGTATTCAGGCAAACTCCTACAATGAGCAGTTCTTC. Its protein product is CASSIQANSYNEQFF. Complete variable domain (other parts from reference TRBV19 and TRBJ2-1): DGGITQSPKYLFRKEGQNVTLSCEQNLNHDAMYWYRQDPGQGLRLIYYSQIVNDFQKGDIAEGYSVSREKKESFPLTVTSAQKNPTAFYLCASSIQANSYNEQFFGPGTRLTVL.

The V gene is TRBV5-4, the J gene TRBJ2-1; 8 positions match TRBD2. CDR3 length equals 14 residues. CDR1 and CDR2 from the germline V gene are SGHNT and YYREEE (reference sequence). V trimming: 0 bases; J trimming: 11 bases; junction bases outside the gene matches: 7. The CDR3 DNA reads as TGTGCCAGCAGCTTGGTAGGCTTAGCGGGAAAGCAGTTCTTC. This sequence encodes CASSLVGLAGKQFF.

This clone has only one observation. The CDR3 DNA is TGTGCCACCAGCAGAGAGGGGAGGGGATTTATCTATGGCTACACCTTC. This codes for CATSREGRGFIYGYTF. The gene calls are TRBV15 and TRBJ1-2; D possibly corresponds to TRBD1 (5 bases). This CDR3 comprises 16 residues. Trimming pared 0 bases from V and 4 bases from J, leaving 15 bases between. The germline V gene has CDR1 LNHNV and CDR2 YYDKDF (reference sequence).

The CDR3 loop is CASSIGLEQFF. CDR3 DNA sequence: TGTGCCAGTAGTATAGGGCTTGAGCAGTTCTTC. The genes are TRBV19 and TRBJ2-1; D gene unclear. Germline V gene sequence: CDR1 LNHDA, CDR2 SQIVND (reference sequence). Trimming removed 1 base at V and 9 bases at J, with 4 bases between. The length of the CDR3 is 11 residues.

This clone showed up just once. The CDR3 sequence: CSASKGVDGYTF. The CDR3 DNA reads as TGCAGTGCTAGTAAGGGGGTGGATGGCTACACCTTC. The V and J genes are TRBV20-1 and TRBJ1-2; tentative D call: TRBD1 (6 bases). The germline V gene has CDR1 DFQATT and CDR2 SNEGSKA (reference sequence). The V end was cut by 3 bases, the J end by 6 bases, with 11 bases between. CDR3 size: 12 residues.

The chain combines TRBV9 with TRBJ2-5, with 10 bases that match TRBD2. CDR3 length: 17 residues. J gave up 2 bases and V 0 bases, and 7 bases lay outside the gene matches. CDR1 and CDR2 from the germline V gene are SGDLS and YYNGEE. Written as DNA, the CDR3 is TGTGCCAGCAGCGTAGAGACTAGCGGGTCCTCTCAAGAGACCCAGTACTTC. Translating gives CASSVETSGSSQETQYF.

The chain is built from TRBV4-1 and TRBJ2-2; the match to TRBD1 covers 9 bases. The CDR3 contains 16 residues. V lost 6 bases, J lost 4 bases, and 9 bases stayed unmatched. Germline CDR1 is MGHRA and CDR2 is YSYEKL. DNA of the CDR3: TGCGCCAGCAGTAGAGGACAGGGGCTTGGCACCGGGGAGCTGTTTTTT. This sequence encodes CASSRGQGLGTGELFF.

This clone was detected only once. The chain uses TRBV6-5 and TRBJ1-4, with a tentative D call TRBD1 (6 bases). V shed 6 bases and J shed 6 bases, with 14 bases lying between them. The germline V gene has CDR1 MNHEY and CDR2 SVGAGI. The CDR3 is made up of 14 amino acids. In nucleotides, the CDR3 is TGTGCCAGCAGCAAACAGGGAATGGATGAAAAACTGTTTTTT. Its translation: CASSKQGMDEKLFF.

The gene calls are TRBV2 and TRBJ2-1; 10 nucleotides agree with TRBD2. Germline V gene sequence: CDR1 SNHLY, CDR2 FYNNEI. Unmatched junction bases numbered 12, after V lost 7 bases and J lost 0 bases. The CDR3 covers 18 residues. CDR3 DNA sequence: TGTGCCAGCATAGGGGTAGCGGGGGGCCCCAGCTCCTACAATGAGCAGTTCTTC. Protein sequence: CASIGVAGGPSSYNEQFF. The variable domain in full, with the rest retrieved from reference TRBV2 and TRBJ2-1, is EPEVTQTPSHQVTQMGQEVILRCVPISNHLYFYWYRQILGQKVEFLVSFYNNEISEKSEIFDDQFSVERPDGSNFTLKIRSTKLEDSAMYFCASIGVAGGPSSYNEQFFGPGTRLTVL.

The CDR3 region has the DNA TGTGCCAGCAGCCTAAGCGGCGGGAGGGGTGAGACCCAGTACTTC. Residues: CASSLSGGRGETQYF. This chain uses TRBV7-3 with TRBJ2-5, with 9 bases that match TRBD2. The CDR3 length is 15 residues. V was pared by 5 bases and J by 5 bases, with 9 bases of the junction left unmatched. CDR1 is SGHTA, CDR2 FQGTGA, per germline.

This CDR3 reads CASKRDTGSGANVLTF. The CDR3, as DNA: TGTGCCAGCAAGAGGGACACAGGATCTGGGGCCAACGTCCTGACTTTC. The rearrangement links TRBV27 to TRBJ2-6, with D possibly TRBD1 on 6 matching bases. Trimming removed 7 bases from V and 1 base from J, with 14 bases in between. Germline V gives CDR1 MNHEY, CDR2 SMNVEV (reference sequence). This CDR3 has 16 amino acids. The complete variable domain, with remaining parts taken from reference TRBV27 and TRBJ2-6, reads EAQVTQNPRYLITVTGKKLTVTCSQNMNHEYMSWYRQDPGLGLRQIYYSMNVEVTDKGDVPEGYKVSRKEKRNFPLILESPSPNQTSLYFCASKRDTGSGANVLTFGAGSRLTVL.

CDR3 in amino acids: CASSFMEAGTPVGNGYTF. The CDR3 DNA follows: TGTGCCAGCAGCTTTATGGAGGCCGGGACACCCGTTGGAAATGGCTACACCTTC. The V and J genes are TRBV7-6 and TRBJ1-2, with D possibly matching TRBD1 (6 bases). The CDR3 runs 18 residues. In germline, CDR1 is SGHVS, CDR2 FNYEAQ. Trimming removed 3 bases at V and 6 bases at J, with 26 bases between.

CDR3 residues: CASSPRTGRDTEAFF. The CDR3 nucleotides read TGTGCCAGTAGTCCGCGTACAGGGCGCGACACTGAAGCTTTCTTT. The J gene is TRBJ1-1, the V gene TRBV19; D might be TRBD1 (6 bases). In germline, CDR1 is LNHDA, CDR2 SQIVND (reference sequence). V lost 5 bases to trimming and J lost 3 bases, with 16 bases between them. CDR3 size: 15 residues.

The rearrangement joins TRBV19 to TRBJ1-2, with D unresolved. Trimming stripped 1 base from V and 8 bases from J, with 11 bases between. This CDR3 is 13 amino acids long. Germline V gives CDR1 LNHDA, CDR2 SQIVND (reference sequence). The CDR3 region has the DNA TGTGCCAGTAGTATAGCCCCGGAGATCGGCTACACCTTC. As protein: CASSIAPEIGYTF.

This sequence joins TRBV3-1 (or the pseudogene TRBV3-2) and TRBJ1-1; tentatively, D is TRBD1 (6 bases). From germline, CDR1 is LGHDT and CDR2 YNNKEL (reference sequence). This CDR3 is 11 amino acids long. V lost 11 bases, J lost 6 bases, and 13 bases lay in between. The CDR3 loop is CACQQGAEAFF. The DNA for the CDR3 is TGTGCCTGCCAACAGGGAGCTGAAGCTTTCTTT.

The DNA for the CDR3 is TGTGCCAGCAGCCAAGAAGCCGGGACAGGGTCGGGCAATCAGCCCCAGCATTTT. Its protein product is CASSQEAGTGSGNQPQHF. The rearrangement uses TRBV3-1 (or the pseudogene TRBV3-2) and TRBJ1-5; TRBD1 aligns across 9 bases. The CDR3 sequence is 18 residues long. The trim removed 0 bases at V and 2 bases at J, leaving 8 bases unmatched. Germline V gene lookup returns CDR1 LGHDT and CDR2 YNNKEL (reference sequence).

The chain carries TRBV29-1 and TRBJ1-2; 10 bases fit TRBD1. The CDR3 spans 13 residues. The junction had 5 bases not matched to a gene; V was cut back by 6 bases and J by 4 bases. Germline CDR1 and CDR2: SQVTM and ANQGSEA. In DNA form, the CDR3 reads TGCAGCGTGCGGACAGGGGGAAGCTATGGCTACACCTTC. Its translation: CSVRTGGSYGYTF.

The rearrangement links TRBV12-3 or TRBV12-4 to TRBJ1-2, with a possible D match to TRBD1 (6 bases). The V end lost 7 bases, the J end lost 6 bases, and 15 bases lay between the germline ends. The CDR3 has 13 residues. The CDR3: CASTRTEINGYTF. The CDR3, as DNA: TGTGCCAGCACTCGGACAGAGATTAATGGCTACACCTTC.

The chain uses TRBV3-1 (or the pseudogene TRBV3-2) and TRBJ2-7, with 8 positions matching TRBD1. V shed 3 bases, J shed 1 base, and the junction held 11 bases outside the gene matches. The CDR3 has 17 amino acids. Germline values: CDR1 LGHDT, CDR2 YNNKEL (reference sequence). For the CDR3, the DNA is TGTGCCAGCAGCCATGCCCTACGGGGACAGGCATCCTACGAGCAGTACTTC. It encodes CASSHALRGQASYEQYF.

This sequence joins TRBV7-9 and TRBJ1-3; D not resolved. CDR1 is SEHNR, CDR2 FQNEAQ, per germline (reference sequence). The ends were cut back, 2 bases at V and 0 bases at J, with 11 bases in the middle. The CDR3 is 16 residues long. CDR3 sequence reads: CASSLSGTSSGNTIYF. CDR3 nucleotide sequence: TGTGCCAGCAGCTTATCAGGTACCAGCTCTGGAAACACCATATATTTT. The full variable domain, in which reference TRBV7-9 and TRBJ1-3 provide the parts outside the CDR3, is DTGVSQNPRHKITKRGQNVTFRCDPISEHNRLYWYRQTLGQGPEFLTYFQNEAQLEKSRLLSDRFSAERPKGSFSTLEIQRTEQGDSAMYLCASSLSGTSSGNTIYFGEGSWLTVV.